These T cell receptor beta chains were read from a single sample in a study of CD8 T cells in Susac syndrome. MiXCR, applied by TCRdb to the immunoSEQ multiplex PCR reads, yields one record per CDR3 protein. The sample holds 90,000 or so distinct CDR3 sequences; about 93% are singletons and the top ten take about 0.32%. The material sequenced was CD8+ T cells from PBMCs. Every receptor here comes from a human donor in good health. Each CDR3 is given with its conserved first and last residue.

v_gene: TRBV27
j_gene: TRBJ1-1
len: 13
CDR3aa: CASSPRAGTEAFF

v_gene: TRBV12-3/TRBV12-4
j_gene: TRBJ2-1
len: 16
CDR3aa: CASSPSRGADYNEQFF

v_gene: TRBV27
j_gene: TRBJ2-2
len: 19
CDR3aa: CASSLSKVAGALNTGELFF

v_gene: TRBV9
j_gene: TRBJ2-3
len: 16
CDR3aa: CASSVMGTVSTDTQYF

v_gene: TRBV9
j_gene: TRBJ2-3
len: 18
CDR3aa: CASSVATTSGGRTDTQYF

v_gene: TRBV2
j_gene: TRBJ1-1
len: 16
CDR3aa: CASRSIPTASNTEAFF

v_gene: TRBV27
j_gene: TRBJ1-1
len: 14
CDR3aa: CASSPRFGDPEAFF

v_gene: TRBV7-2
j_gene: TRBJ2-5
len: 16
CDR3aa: CASSPGLAGEGETQYF

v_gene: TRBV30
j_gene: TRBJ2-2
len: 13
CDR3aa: CAWSESGPGELFF

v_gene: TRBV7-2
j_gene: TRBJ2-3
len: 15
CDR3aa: CASSPTPFPTDTQYF

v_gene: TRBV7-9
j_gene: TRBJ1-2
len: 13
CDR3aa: CASSGGQGYGYTF

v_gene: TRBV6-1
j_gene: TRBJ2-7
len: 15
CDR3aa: CASTPASGGIYEQYF

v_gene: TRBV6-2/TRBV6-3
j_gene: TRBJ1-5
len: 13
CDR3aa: CASRQGAGQPQHF

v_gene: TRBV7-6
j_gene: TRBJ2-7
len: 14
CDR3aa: CASSLEATLREQYF

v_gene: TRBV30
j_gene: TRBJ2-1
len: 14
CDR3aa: CASTLRGSYNEQFF

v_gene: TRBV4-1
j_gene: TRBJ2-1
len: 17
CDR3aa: CASSQGGTSSSYNEQFF

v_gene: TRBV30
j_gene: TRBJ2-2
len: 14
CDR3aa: CAWSVRPDGGELFF

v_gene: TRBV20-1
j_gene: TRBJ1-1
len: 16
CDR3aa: CSASKQGAIRDTEAFF

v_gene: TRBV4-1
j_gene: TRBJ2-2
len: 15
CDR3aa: CASSLKTVNTGELFF

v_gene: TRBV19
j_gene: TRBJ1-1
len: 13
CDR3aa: CASSPGVRLGAFF

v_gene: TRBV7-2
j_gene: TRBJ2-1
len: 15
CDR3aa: CASSSGGALFNEQFF

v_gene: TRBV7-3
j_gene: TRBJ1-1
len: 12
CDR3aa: CASSVGTGEAFF

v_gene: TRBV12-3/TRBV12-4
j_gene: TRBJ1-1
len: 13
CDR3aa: CASSFLGGPEAFF

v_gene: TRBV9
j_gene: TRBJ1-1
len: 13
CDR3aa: CASSALKNTEAFF

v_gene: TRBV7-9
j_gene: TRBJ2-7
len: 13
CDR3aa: CASSLEPPREQYF

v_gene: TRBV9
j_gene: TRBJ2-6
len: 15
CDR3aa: CASSKQGLGANVLTF

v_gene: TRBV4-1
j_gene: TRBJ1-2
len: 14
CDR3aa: CASSHPGGYYGYTF

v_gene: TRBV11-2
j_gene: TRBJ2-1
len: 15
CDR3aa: CASRDRDRVKVEQFF

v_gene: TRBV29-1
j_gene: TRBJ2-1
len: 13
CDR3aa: CSVEGTTYNEQFF

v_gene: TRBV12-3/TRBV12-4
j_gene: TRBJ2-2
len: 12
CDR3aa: CASTQGSGELFF

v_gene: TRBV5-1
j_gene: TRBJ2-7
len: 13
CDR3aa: CASSLGQIYEQYF

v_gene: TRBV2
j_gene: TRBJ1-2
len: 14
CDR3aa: CASSLTEFGYGYTF

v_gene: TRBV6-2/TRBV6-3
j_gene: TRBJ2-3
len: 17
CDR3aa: CASSYSTGGAPRDTQYF

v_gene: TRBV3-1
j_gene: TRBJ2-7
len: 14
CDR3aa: CASSQEWGAYEQYF

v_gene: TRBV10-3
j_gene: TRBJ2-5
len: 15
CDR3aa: CAIKGASGVKETQYF